The 2 T cell receptor beta chains reported below all come from one sample, sequenced in a study of T cells in Graves' hyperthyroidism and ophthalmopathy. Researchers amplified the TCR beta CDR3 regions from RNA transcripts. The TCR CDR3 first-round RT-PCR relied on the HTBI primer set. TCRdb used MiXCR to reprocess the multiplex PCR reads, holding one entry per CDR3 protein. The table shows about 600,000 distinct CDR3 sequences, with 13% to 15% occurring only once. Sequencing input: blood. The receptors originated from a woman between 18 and 29 years old with Graves' ophthalmopathy.

The chain carries TRBV13 and TRBJ2-6, with D uncertain. The germline V gene has CDR1 PRHDT and CDR2 FYEKMQ (reference sequence). V lost 7 bases to trimming and J lost 5 bases, with 15 bases between them. The CDR3 loop spans 15 amino acids. The CDR3 sequence is CASTWLALRANVLTF. The CDR3 DNA is TGTGCCAGCACCTGGCTGGCTCTTCGGGCCAACGTCCTGACTTTC.

The rearrangement uses TRBV4-2 and TRBJ2-5; 10 bases fit TRBD2. Looked up from germline, CDR1 is LGHNA and CDR2 is YNFKEQ. V shed 5 bases, J shed 5 bases, and the junction held 11 bases outside the gene matches. The CDR3 extends over 16 amino acids. This chain's CDR3 is CASSSWTSGSQETQYF. In nucleotides, the CDR3 is TGTGCCAGCAGCTCTTGGACTAGCGGTTCCCAGGAGACCCAGTACTTC.